A single sample is the source of the 23 T cell receptor beta chains below, sequenced in a study of shared clonotypes between healthy human individuals. Clones were sequenced by immunoSEQ multiplex PCR, and TCRdb holds only the in-frame ones, with some missing. The sample carries about 1.1 million clones, more than 75% recorded once. The sequenced sample consisted of memory CD4+ T cells from PBMCs. As to subset: CD45RA-negative fraction. Receptors were obtained from a man between 18 and 35 years old in good health. Some clones in this sample may be carry-over from other donors' samples.

This clone was seen more than once but under ten times. V gene TRBV5-1 combines with J gene TRBJ1-1; TRBD1 might be the D (5 bases). The CDR3 loop spans 14 amino acids. Germline V lookup: CDR1 SGHRS, CDR2 YFSETQ. Trimming shortened V by 1 base and J by 6 bases, and 13 bases separated the two germline ends. The CDR3 region has the DNA TGCGCCAGCAGCTTGACTTCAGGGAGCCCTGAAGCTTTCTTT. Translation gives CASSLTSGSPEAFF.

The chain couples TRBV7-9 to TRBJ2-2; maybe TRBD2 (5 bases). The CDR3 extends over 14 amino acids. Germline V CDR1 and CDR2: SEHNR, FQNEAQ (reference sequence). Trimming took off 10 bases at V and 1 base at J, with 13 bases between the two ends. CDR3 loop: CATPRGLNTGELFF. CDR3 nucleotide sequence: TGTGCCACCCCAAGAGGACTGAACACCGGGGAGCTGTTTTTT.

V and J are TRBV7-2 and TRBJ2-1, with D uncertain. V gave up 0 bases and J gave up 4 bases, with 7 bases separating them. The CDR3 spans 14 residues. CDR1 and CDR2 (germline): SGHTA, FQGNSA. CDR3 protein: CASSLAVLYNEQFF. As DNA, the CDR3 is TGTGCCAGCAGCTTAGCGGTCCTTTACAATGAGCAGTTCTTC.

The gene calls are TRBV6-6 and TRBJ2-3; D is possibly TRBD1 (6 bases). V lost 6 bases, J lost 0 bases, and 16 bases lay in between. CDR3 size: 16 residues. CDR1 MNHNY and CDR2 SVGAGI come from the germline V gene (reference sequence). CDR3 protein: CASRKQTGASTDTQYF. The CDR3 nucleotides read TGTGCCAGCAGAAAACAGACAGGAGCTAGCACAGATACGCAGTATTTT.

The chain uses TRBV7-9 and TRBJ1-5; TRBD1 matches at 8 bases. The V gene's germline CDR1 is SEHNR and CDR2 FQNEAQ (reference sequence). The V and J ends lost 5 bases and 3 bases, in that order; junction bases with no gene match: 6. The CDR3 sequence is 15 residues long. Written as DNA, the CDR3 is TGTGCCAGCAGCGCCGGGACAGGTTTCAATCAGCCCCAGCATTTT. It codes for CASSAGTGFNQPQHF. Complete variable domain (other parts from reference TRBV7-9 and TRBJ1-5): DTGVSQNPRHKITKRGQNVTFRCDPISEHNRLYWYRQTLGQGPEFLTYFQNEAQLEKSRLLSDRFSAERPKGSFSTLEIQRTEQGDSAMYLCASSAGTGFNQPQHFGDGTRLSIL.

The table lists this clone with a few counts. CDR3 bases: TGTGCCAGCAGCCAAGATCGACGCATGAACACTGAAGCTTTCTTT. Protein sequence: CASSQDRRMNTEAFF. This chain uses TRBV4-2 with TRBJ1-1; the D is unclear. Germline CDR1 and CDR2: LGHNA and YNFKEQ. V lost 0 bases to trimming and J lost 0 bases, with 8 bases between them. This CDR3 spans 15 amino acids.

There are a few counts of this clone. Other DNA sequences in this sample translate to the same CDR3. The chain joins TRBV4-3 to TRBJ1-1, with D unclear. CDR1 is LGHNA and CDR2 is YSLEER in the germline V gene. This CDR3 has 15 residues. V was pared by 0 bases and J by 1 base, with 9 bases between. The CDR3 is CASSQDYRGNTEAFF. CDR3 nucleotide sequence: TGCGCCAGCAGCCAAGATTACCGAGGGAACACTGAAGCTTTCTTT.

The V gene is TRBV11-2, the J gene TRBJ2-1, with a weak D call TRBD1 (7 bases). The CDR3 has 13 residues. The V end was cut by 6 bases, the J end by 10 bases, with 16 bases between. Germline assignment: CDR1 SGHAT and CDR2 FQNNGV. The CDR3 region has the DNA TGTGCCAGCAGGTCATACCAGGGGGGAGAGCAGTTCTTC. Amino acid sequence: CASRSYQGGEQFF.

The chain has TRBV7-9 and TRBJ2-3; D not certain. Germline CDR1 is SEHNR and CDR2 is FQNEAQ (reference sequence). Between the trimmed V and J ends, which lost 6 bases and 3 bases, there was a span of 7 bases. The CDR3 loop spans 12 amino acids. This CDR3 reads CASSRVTDTQYF. The CDR3 nucleotides are TGTGCCAGCAGTAGGGTTACAGATACGCAGTATTTT.

V usage is TRBV28 and J usage is TRBJ2-6; weak D call: TRBD2 (6 bases). With 6 bases removed from V and 0 bases from J, the gap between germline ends came to 15 bases. The CDR3 has 17 amino acids. The germline V gene has CDR1 MDHEN and CDR2 SYDVKM. The CDR3 here is CASRSGTFSSGANVLTF. CDR3 nucleotides: TGTGCCAGCAGATCCGGGACTTTCAGCTCTGGGGCCAACGTCCTGACTTTC.

This chain joins TRBV27 and TRBJ1-5, with D possibly being TRBD1 (6 bases). CDR1 MNHEY and CDR2 SMNVEV come from the germline V gene (reference sequence). Trimming removed 5 bases from V and 7 bases from J, with 15 bases in between. The CDR3 is 14 residues long. The CDR3 sequence is CASSLAGEGQPQHF. Written as DNA, the CDR3 is TGTGCCAGCAGTCTAGCAGGGGAGGGCCAGCCCCAGCATTTT.

This chain uses TRBV5-1 with TRBJ2-7; 8 bases line up with TRBD2. This CDR3 has 14 amino acids. Germline loops: CDR1 SGHRS, CDR2 YFSETQ. The V gene end was trimmed by 0 bases and the J gene end by 1 base; junction bases not matched to a gene: 0. The CDR3 nucleotides read TGCGCCAGCAGCTTGGAGCGGGGGTCCTACGAGCAGTACTTC. The encoded protein is CASSLERGSYEQYF.

This clone came up once. CDR3: CASSPSGNRQETQYF. The CDR3 region has the DNA TGTGCCAGCAGCCCCTCCGGGAACAGACAAGAGACCCAGTACTTC. The chain joins TRBV7-3 to TRBJ2-5, with D possibly TRBD2 on 5 matching bases. CDR1 and CDR2 from the germline V gene are SGHTA and FQGTGA. V lost 5 bases to trimming and J lost 2 bases, with 15 bases between them. This CDR3 region has 15 residues.

This clone has at least ten counts. CDR3 DNA: TGTGCCAGCAGCTCGGGGTTTTCAACTAATGAAAAACTGTTTTTT. As protein: CASSSGFSTNEKLFF. This chain links TRBV9 with TRBJ1-4; D gene uncertain. Germline CDR1 SGDLS, CDR2 YYNGEE. V was shortened by 4 bases and J by 0 bases, with 10 bases between the two germline ends. The CDR3 sequence is 15 residues long.

At least ten counts were recorded for this clone. The chain couples TRBV28 to TRBJ1-2; no reliable D call. The V end lost 7 bases, the J end lost 1 base, and 10 bases lay between the germline ends. CDR1 and CDR2 from the germline V gene are MDHEN and SYDVKM. The CDR3 extends over 13 amino acids. The CDR3 region has the DNA TGTGCCAGCACCATGGACCTTAACTATGGCTACACCTTC. This encodes CASTMDLNYGYTF.

This rearrangement joins TRBV11-2 to TRBJ2-7; TRBD1 aligns across 10 bases. The CDR3 is 15 residues long. Germline CDR1 SGHAT, CDR2 FQNNGV. Trimming at V came to 5 bases and at J to 0 bases, leaving 4 bases not matched to a gene. In DNA form, the CDR3 reads TGTGCCAGCAGCCTGGACAGGGGGTTCTCCTACGAGCAGTACTTC. Translation gives CASSLDRGFSYEQYF.

The gene calls are TRBV7-2 and TRBJ2-1, with 8 positions matching TRBD1. The junction had 7 bases not matched to a gene; V was cut back by 0 bases and J by 9 bases. The CDR3 length is 15 residues. Germline V gives CDR1 SGHTA, CDR2 FQGNSA. The CDR3 reads CASSLADRALGEQFF. The CDR3 DNA reads TGTGCCAGCAGCTTAGCGGACAGGGCATTGGGTGAGCAGTTCTTC.

V gene TRBV29-1 combines with J gene TRBJ2-1, with 7 bases that match TRBD2. J lost 6 bases, V lost 5 bases, and 10 bases had no gene match. The germline CDR1 and CDR2 sequences are SQVTM and ANQGSEA. The CDR3 totals 14 residues. Here the CDR3 DNA reads TGCAGCGTTAATGGCGGGAGTAAGTCCAATGAGCAGTTCTTC. This gives the protein CSVNGGSKSNEQFF.

DNA for the CDR3: TGTGCCAGCAGCTTAGCGCTCCAGGGCGAAAATGAAAAACTGTTTTTT. This encodes CASSLALQGENEKLFF. This chain joins TRBV7-9 and TRBJ1-4, with D possibly being TRBD1 (5 bases). Germline assignment: CDR1 SEHNR and CDR2 FQNEAQ (reference sequence). The V end lost 0 bases, the J end lost 5 bases, and 13 bases lay between the germline ends. The CDR3 runs to 16 residues.

The V and J genes are TRBV9 and TRBJ1-2; 8 bases match TRBD1. Germline V CDR1 and CDR2: SGDLS, YYNGEE. The CDR3 has 15 residues. The ends lost 1 base at V and 7 bases at J; junction bases unmatched: 9. In DNA, the CDR3 is TGTGCCAGCAGCGTATCCCACAGGGGGGAGGGTGGCTACACCTTC. Its protein product is CASSVSHRGEGGYTF.

The chain uses TRBV6-5 and TRBJ1-4; D is unclear. CDR3 length: 15 residues. CDR1 is MNHEY, CDR2 SVGAGI, per germline. The V end lost 5 bases, the J end lost 0 bases, and 10 bases lay between the germline ends. The CDR3 loop reads CASSPGDATNEKLFF. In DNA form, the CDR3 reads TGTGCCAGCAGTCCGGGTGATGCAACTAATGAAAAACTGTTTTTT.

The rearrangement links TRBV6-1 to TRBJ2-5; 7 bases are a match to TRBD2. V shed 0 bases and J 5 bases; nucleotides not matched to a gene: 6. Germline V gene sequence: CDR1 MNHNS, CDR2 SASEGT. This CDR3 has 15 residues. CDR3 sequence reads: CASSEAGSGKETQYF. CDR3 sequence (DNA): TGTGCCAGCAGTGAAGCGGGCAGCGGGAAGGAGACCCAGTACTTC.

Notes on this clone: The same CDR3 arises from other DNA sequences in this sample as well. V usage is TRBV7-2 and J usage is TRBJ2-7; D not resolved. CDR1 is SGHTA and CDR2 is FQGNSA in the germline V gene. The CDR3 runs to 13 residues. The ends were cut back, 1 base at V and 5 bases at J, with 9 bases in the middle. DNA of the CDR3: TGTGCCAGCAGCTTAGGCCCAAGAGACGAGCAGTACTTC. Amino acid sequence: CASSLGPRDEQYF. Full variable domain (missing parts from reference TRBV7-2 and TRBJ2-7): GAGVSQSPSNKVTEKGKDVELRCDPISGHTALYWYRQSLGQGLEFLIYFQGNSAPDKSGLPSDRFSAERTGGSVSTLTIQRTQQEDSAVYLCASSLGPRDEQYFGPGTRLTVT.